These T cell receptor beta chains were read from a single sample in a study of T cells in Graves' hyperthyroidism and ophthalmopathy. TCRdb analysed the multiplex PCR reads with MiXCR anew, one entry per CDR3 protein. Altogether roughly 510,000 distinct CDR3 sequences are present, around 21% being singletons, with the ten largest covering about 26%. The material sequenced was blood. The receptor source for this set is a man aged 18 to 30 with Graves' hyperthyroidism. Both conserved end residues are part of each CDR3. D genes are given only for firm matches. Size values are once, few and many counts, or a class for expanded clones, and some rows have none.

CDR3 protein: CATGQGNSYEQYF
CDR3 DNA: TGTGCCACCGGGCAGGGGAACTCCTACGAGCAGTACTTC
V gene: TRBV19
CDR3 length: 13
D gene: NA
J gene: TRBJ2-7
clone size: NA

CDR3 protein: CATSDPGGPGQTQYF
CDR3 DNA: TGTGCCACCAGTGATCCCGGGGGGCCTGGGCAGACCCAGTACTTC
V gene: TRBV24-1
CDR3 length: 15
D gene: NA
J gene: TRBJ2-5
clone size: few

CDR3 protein: CASKSNGPGETQYF
CDR3 DNA: TGTGCCAGCAAAAGTAATGGCCCGGGGGAGACCCAGTACTTC
V gene: TRBV2
CDR3 length: 14
D gene: NA
J gene: TRBJ2-5
clone size: NA

CDR3 protein: CASSYFTEITGELFF
CDR3 DNA: TGTGCCAGCAGTTACTTTACAGAAATAACCGGGGAGCTGTTTTTT
V gene: TRBV6-5
CDR3 length: 15
D gene: NA
J gene: TRBJ2-2
clone size: many

CDR3 protein: CASSPKGETQYF
CDR3 DNA: TGTGCCAGCAGCCCTAAGGGAGAGACCCAGTACTTC
V gene: TRBV4-2
CDR3 length: 12
D gene: NA
J gene: TRBJ2-5
clone size: many

CDR3 protein: CASSFGGSTTEAFF
CDR3 DNA: TGCGCCAGCAGCTTCGGGGGGTCGACGACTGAAGCTTTCTTT
V gene: TRBV5-1
CDR3 length: 14
D gene: NA
J gene: TRBJ1-1
clone size: NA

CDR3 protein: CAISSGADTEAFF
CDR3 DNA: TGTGCCATCAGCTCAGGGGCGGACACTGAAGCTTTCTTT
V gene: TRBV10-3
CDR3 length: 13
D gene: NA
J gene: TRBJ1-1
clone size: many

CDR3 protein: CASSSGVTNSPLHF
CDR3 DNA: TGTGCCAGCAGTTCAGGGGTTACAAATTCACCCCTCCACTTT
V gene: TRBV12-3/TRBV12-4
CDR3 length: 14
D gene: NA
J gene: TRBJ1-6
clone size: NA

CDR3 protein: CATSDSGQNNQPQHF
CDR3 DNA: TGTGCCACCAGTGATTCTGGACAGAACAATCAGCCCCAGCATTTT
V gene: TRBV24-1
CDR3 length: 15
D gene: NA
J gene: TRBJ1-5
clone size: many

CDR3 protein: CASSSPLGKETQYF
CDR3 DNA: TGTGCCAGCAGCTCGCCCCTGGGGAAGGAGACCCAGTACTTC
V gene: TRBV7-6
CDR3 length: 14
D gene: NA
J gene: TRBJ2-5
clone size: NA

CDR3 protein: CSAGENSNQPQHF
CDR3 DNA: TGCAGCGCGGGAGAAAATAGCAATCAGCCCCAGCATTTT
V gene: TRBV29-1
CDR3 length: 13
D gene: NA
J gene: TRBJ1-5
clone size: NA

CDR3 protein: CSVGQGSTYEQYF
CDR3 DNA: TGCAGTGTCGGACAGGGGTCGACCTACGAGCAGTACTTC
V gene: TRBV20-1
CDR3 length: 13
D gene: TRBD1
J gene: TRBJ2-7
clone size: many

CDR3 protein: CASSITVKAYEQYF
CDR3 DNA: TGTGCCAGCAGTATAACCGTGAAAGCCTACGAGCAGTACTTC
V gene: TRBV12-3/TRBV12-4
CDR3 length: 14
D gene: NA
J gene: TRBJ2-7
clone size: NA

CDR3 protein: CASGFGPRLNEQYF
CDR3 DNA: TGTGCCAGCGGTTTCGGCCCTCGCTTAAACGAGCAGTACTTC
V gene: TRBV2
CDR3 length: 14
D gene: NA
J gene: TRBJ2-7
clone size: NA

CDR3 protein: CASSPSWDTEAFF
CDR3 DNA: TGCGCCAGCAGCCCGTCTTGGGACACTGAAGCTTTCTTT
V gene: TRBV5-1
CDR3 length: 13
D gene: NA
J gene: TRBJ1-1
clone size: many

CDR3 protein: CASRDPLLGDGYTF
CDR3 DNA: TGCGCCAGCAGAGACCCCCTCCTCGGAGATGGCTACACCTTC
V gene: TRBV10-1
CDR3 length: 14
D gene: NA
J gene: TRBJ1-2
clone size: NA

CDR3 protein: CASRRGSGDGYTF
CDR3 DNA: TGTGCCAGCAGACGAGGGTCTGGGGATGGCTACACCTTC
V gene: TRBV6-1
CDR3 length: 13
D gene: NA
J gene: TRBJ1-2
clone size: many

CDR3 protein: CASSPQVALAYEQYF
CDR3 DNA: TGTGCCAGCAGCCCCCAAGTAGCTCTTGCCTACGAGCAGTACTTC
V gene: TRBV28
CDR3 length: 15
D gene: NA
J gene: TRBJ2-7
clone size: NA

CDR3 protein: CASSYSGAYEQYF
CDR3 DNA: TGTGCCAGCAGTTACTCTGGGGCCTACGAGCAGTACTTC
V gene: TRBV6-5
CDR3 length: 13
D gene: NA
J gene: TRBJ2-7
clone size: NA

CDR3 protein: CATSRTNTEAFF
CDR3 DNA: TGTGCCACCAGCAGAACGAACACTGAAGCTTTCTTT
V gene: TRBV15
CDR3 length: 12
D gene: NA
J gene: TRBJ1-1
clone size: many

CDR3 protein: CASSYWVRADSNQPQHF
CDR3 DNA: TGTGCCAGCAGTTACTGGGTTAGGGCCGATAGCAATCAGCCCCAGCATTTT
V gene: TRBV6-7
CDR3 length: 17
D gene: NA
J gene: TRBJ1-5
clone size: few

CDR3 protein: CASSHRDRDAKKTQYF
CDR3 DNA: TGTGCCAGCAGCCACCGGGACAGGGATGCAAAGAAGACCCAGTACTTC
V gene: TRBV13
CDR3 length: 16
D gene: TRBD1
J gene: TRBJ2-5
clone size: NA

CDR3 protein: CASSLRGGGETQYF
CDR3 DNA: TGTGCCAGCAGCCTCCGAGGCGGGGGGGAGACCCAGTACTTC
V gene: TRBV11-2
CDR3 length: 14
D gene: TRBD2
J gene: TRBJ2-5
clone size: many

CDR3 protein: CASSPRTGKRETQYF
CDR3 DNA: TGTGCCAGCAGCCCTCGGACAGGGAAAAGAGAGACCCAGTACTTC
V gene: TRBV28
CDR3 length: 15
D gene: TRBD1
J gene: TRBJ2-5
clone size: NA

CDR3 protein: CASSSTGSNQPQHF
CDR3 DNA: TGTGCCAGCAGTTCCACGGGTAGCAATCAGCCCCAGCATTTT
V gene: TRBV12-3/TRBV12-4
CDR3 length: 14
D gene: NA
J gene: TRBJ1-5
clone size: many

CDR3 protein: CASRWAQNQPQHF
CDR3 DNA: TGTGCCAGCAGATGGGCCCAAAATCAGCCCCAGCATTTT
V gene: TRBV2
CDR3 length: 13
D gene: NA
J gene: TRBJ1-5
clone size: many

CDR3 protein: CASSPGGGYNSPLHF
CDR3 DNA: TGTGCCAGCAGCCCAGGCGGGGGGTATAATTCACCCCTCCACTTT
V gene: TRBV11-2
CDR3 length: 15
D gene: NA
J gene: TRBJ1-6
clone size: NA

CDR3 protein: CASSEGVVAGADTQYF
CDR3 DNA: TGCGCCAGCAGTGAGGGGGTCGTGGCGGGGGCAGATACGCAGTATTTT
V gene: TRBV10-1
CDR3 length: 16
D gene: TRBD2
J gene: TRBJ2-3
clone size: NA

CDR3 protein: CASSEAGKAYEQYF
CDR3 DNA: TGTGCCAGCAGTGAAGCGGGGAAAGCCTACGAGCAGTACTTC
V gene: TRBV6-1
CDR3 length: 14
D gene: NA
J gene: TRBJ2-7
clone size: many

CDR3 protein: CASSNWGETGDYEQYF
CDR3 DNA: TGTGCCAGCAGTAATTGGGGGGAGACAGGGGACTACGAGCAGTACTTC
V gene: TRBV28
CDR3 length: 16
D gene: TRBD1
J gene: TRBJ2-7
clone size: few

CDR3 protein: CASSFGTGREQYF
CDR3 DNA: TGTGCCAGCAGTTTCGGCACCGGCCGCGAGCAGTACTTC
V gene: TRBV28
CDR3 length: 13
D gene: NA
J gene: TRBJ2-7
clone size: many

CDR3 protein: CASLTLGRGLTEAFF
CDR3 DNA: TGTGCCAGCCTTACCCTGGGGCGGGGGCTAACTGAAGCTTTCTTT
V gene: TRBV28
CDR3 length: 15
D gene: NA
J gene: TRBJ1-1
clone size: many

CDR3 protein: CASSLDIYGYTF
CDR3 DNA: TGTGCCAGCAGTTTGGACATCTATGGCTACACCTTC
V gene: TRBV12-3/TRBV12-4
CDR3 length: 12
D gene: NA
J gene: TRBJ1-2
clone size: many

CDR3 protein: CASSVRNRETQYF
CDR3 DNA: TGTGCCAGCAGTGTAAGGAACAGAGAGACCCAGTACTTC
V gene: TRBV2
CDR3 length: 13
D gene: NA
J gene: TRBJ2-5
clone size: many

CDR3 protein: CATSRDWTDNQPQHF
CDR3 DNA: TGTGCCACCAGCAGAGATTGGACAGACAATCAGCCCCAGCATTTT
V gene: TRBV15
CDR3 length: 15
D gene: NA
J gene: TRBJ1-5
clone size: NA

CDR3 protein: CATSGTGGPNQPQHF
CDR3 DNA: TGTGCCACCAGTGGGACAGGGGGCCCCAATCAGCCCCAGCATTTT
V gene: TRBV24-1
CDR3 length: 15
D gene: TRBD1
J gene: TRBJ1-5
clone size: many

CDR3 protein: CASSKGLRVETQYF
CDR3 DNA: TGTGCCAGCAGTAAGGGACTGAGGGTGGAGACCCAGTACTTC
V gene: TRBV6-1
CDR3 length: 14
D gene: NA
J gene: TRBJ2-5
clone size: many

CDR3 protein: CASSLSHGTQYF
CDR3 DNA: TGTGCCAGCAGCTTGAGTCACGGGACCCAGTACTTC
V gene: TRBV5-5
CDR3 length: 12
D gene: NA
J gene: TRBJ2-5
clone size: few

CDR3 protein: CASRGVGVAGNQPQHF
CDR3 DNA: TGTGCCAGCAGGGGGGTGGGGGTCGCGGGCAATCAGCCCCAGCATTTT
V gene: TRBV6-5
CDR3 length: 16
D gene: NA
J gene: TRBJ1-5
clone size: many

CDR3 protein: CASSKPGLAGGSTYEQYF
CDR3 DNA: TGTGCCAGCAGCAAACCGGGACTAGCGGGGGGCTCCACCTACGAGCAGTACTTC
V gene: TRBV11-2
CDR3 length: 18
D gene: TRBD2
J gene: TRBJ2-7
clone size: NA

CDR3 protein: CASSPDMIGGPSPYEQYF
CDR3 DNA: TGTGCTAGCAGCCCTGACATGATTGGGGGTCCGAGTCCGTACGAGCAGTACTTC
V gene: TRBV7-7
CDR3 length: 18
D gene: NA
J gene: TRBJ2-7
clone size: NA

CDR3 protein: CASHFVAGSSEAFF
CDR3 DNA: TGTGCCAGCCACTTTGTGGCAGGGTCGTCGGAAGCTTTCTTT
V gene: TRBV6-1
CDR3 length: 14
D gene: NA
J gene: TRBJ1-1
clone size: many

CDR3 protein: CASKSGGRETQYF
CDR3 DNA: TGTGCCAGTAAAAGTGGGGGTCGGGAGACCCAGTACTTC
V gene: TRBV6-2/TRBV6-3
CDR3 length: 13
D gene: NA
J gene: TRBJ2-5
clone size: NA

CDR3 protein: CASSTARGSQPQHF
CDR3 DNA: TGTGCCAGCAGTACGGCTCGGGGTAGTCAGCCCCAGCATTTT
V gene: TRBV12-3/TRBV12-4
CDR3 length: 14
D gene: NA
J gene: TRBJ1-5
clone size: many

CDR3 protein: CASSLQDGVGYTF
CDR3 DNA: TGTGCCAGCAGTTTGCAAGACGGAGTTGGCTACACCTTC
V gene: TRBV12-3/TRBV12-4
CDR3 length: 13
D gene: NA
J gene: TRBJ1-2
clone size: NA

CDR3 protein: CASSPGTGLNQPQHF
CDR3 DNA: TGTGCCAGCAGCCCCGGGACAGGGTTAAATCAGCCCCAGCATTTT
V gene: TRBV3-1
CDR3 length: 15
D gene: TRBD1
J gene: TRBJ1-5
clone size: few

CDR3 protein: CASSDEPKETQYF
CDR3 DNA: TGTGCCAGCAGTGACGAACCGAAAGAGACCCAGTACTTC
V gene: TRBV25-1
CDR3 length: 13
D gene: NA
J gene: TRBJ2-5
clone size: NA

CDR3 protein: CASNPLGLAGGPADTQYF
CDR3 DNA: TGTGCCAGCAACCCTTTAGGGCTAGCGGGGGGGCCGGCAGATACGCAGTATTTT
V gene: TRBV27
CDR3 length: 18
D gene: TRBD2
J gene: TRBJ2-3
clone size: NA

CDR3 protein: CASGGWGTKNGYTF
CDR3 DNA: TGTGCCAGCGGGGGTTGGGGGACCAAAAATGGCTACACCTTC
V gene: TRBV27
CDR3 length: 14
D gene: NA
J gene: TRBJ1-2
clone size: many

CDR3 protein: CASSDSGTGWTGTEAFF
CDR3 DNA: TGTGCCAGCAGTGATTCGGGGACAGGGTGGACCGGGACTGAAGCTTTCTTT
V gene: TRBV2
CDR3 length: 17
D gene: TRBD1
J gene: TRBJ1-1
clone size: many